Below, one T cell receptor beta chain is given with its context. Its target is not known. The CDR3 consists of 16 residues. Per germline, CDR1 LNHDA and CDR2 SQIVND (reference sequence). The trim removed 10 bases at V and 4 bases at J, leaving 15 bases unmatched. The data are from a study of PD-L1 blockade in urothelial cancer. About the research overall: The median number of T cells present in blood samples was some 140,000. Findings and limits, study-wide: At 3 weeks on treatment, tumor-associated clones expanded more with durable benefit.

Sequenced by immunoSEQ multiplex PCR; TCRdb stores in-frame clones only, minus some. The sample has tens of thousands of clones; about 90% are singletons. Noted time point: peripheral blood 6 weeks after treatment start. Each patient's cancer was a locally advanced or metastatic urothelial carcinoma. Patient sample counts ranged from 1 to 8, pretreatment and on-treatment. Here the sequenced sample was PBMCs, taken around atezolizumab (anti-PD-L1) treatment. The genes are TRBV19 and TRBJ2-2; 7 bases align to TRBD1. This TCR was sampled from a man in his fifties or sixties with urothelial cancer. CDR3 loop: CATQPQGVSITGELFF. The CDR3 nucleotides are TGTGCCACCCAACCGCAGGGGGTTTCGATCACCGGGGAGCTGTTTTTT.